A single T cell receptor (beta chain) is shown here with its context. The table came from immunoSEQ multiplex PCR; TCRdb's copy has only in-frame clones and leaves some out. The data hold 500,000 to 850,000 clones, with approximately 87% observed a single time. The data belong to a study of shared T cell receptors in the human thymus. The V segment lost 2 bases and the J segment 5 bases; nucleotides outside the gene matches: 8. The CDR3 covers 15 residues. Germline loops: CDR1 SNHLY, CDR2 FYNNEI. The sample also formed part of further work on human thymus T cells. That paper notes: Healthy Finnish infants undergoing corrective surgery for congenital heart defects provided the donor material. Resections obtained during corrective heart surgery supplied the thymus tissue. Blood and thymic repertoires both appeared biased in V and J gene usage. Related research described strongly overlapping thymic repertoires in unrelated people.

What was sequenced was thymocytes. The TCR was taken from a boy in the first two years of life with a congenital heart defect. This rearrangement joins TRBV2 to TRBJ1-1; 7 nucleotides agree with TRBD1. The CDR3 region is CASSERKGAETEAFF. In DNA form, the CDR3 reads TGTGCCAGCAGTGAAAGGAAGGGGGCGGAAACTGAAGCTTTCTTT.